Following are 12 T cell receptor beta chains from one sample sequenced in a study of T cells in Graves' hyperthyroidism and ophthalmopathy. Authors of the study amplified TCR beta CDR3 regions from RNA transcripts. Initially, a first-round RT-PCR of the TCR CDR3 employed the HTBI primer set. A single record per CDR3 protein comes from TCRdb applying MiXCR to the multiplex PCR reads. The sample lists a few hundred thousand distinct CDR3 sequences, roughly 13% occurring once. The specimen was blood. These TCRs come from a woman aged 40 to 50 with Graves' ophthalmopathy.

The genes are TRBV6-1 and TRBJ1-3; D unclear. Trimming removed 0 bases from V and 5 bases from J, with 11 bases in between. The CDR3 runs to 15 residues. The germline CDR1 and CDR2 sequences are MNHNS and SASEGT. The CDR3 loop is CASSEAHVGRNTIYF. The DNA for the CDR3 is TGTGCCAGCAGTGAAGCGCATGTTGGGAGAAACACCATATATTTT.

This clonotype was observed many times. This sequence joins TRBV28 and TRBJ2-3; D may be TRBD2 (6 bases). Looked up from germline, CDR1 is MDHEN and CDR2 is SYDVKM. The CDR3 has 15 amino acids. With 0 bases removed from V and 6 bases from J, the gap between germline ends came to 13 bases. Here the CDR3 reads CASSLWRDLQDTQYF. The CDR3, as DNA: TGTGCCAGCAGTTTATGGCGGGACCTTCAGGATACGCAGTATTTT.

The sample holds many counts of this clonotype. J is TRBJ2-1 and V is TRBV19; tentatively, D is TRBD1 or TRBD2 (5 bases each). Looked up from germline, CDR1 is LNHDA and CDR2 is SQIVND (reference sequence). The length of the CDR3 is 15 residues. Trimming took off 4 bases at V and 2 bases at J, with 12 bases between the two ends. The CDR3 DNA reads TGTGCCAGTAGTAGGGCAGGGAGAACCTACAATGAGCAGTTCTTC. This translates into CASSRAGRTYNEQFF.

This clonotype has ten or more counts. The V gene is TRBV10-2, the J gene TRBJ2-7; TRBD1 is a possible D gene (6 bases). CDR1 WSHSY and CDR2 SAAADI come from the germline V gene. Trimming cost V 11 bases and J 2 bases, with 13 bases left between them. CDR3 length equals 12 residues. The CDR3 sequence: CAVLTGTYEQYF. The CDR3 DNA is TGCGCCGTCCTCACAGGGACCTACGAGCAGTACTTC.

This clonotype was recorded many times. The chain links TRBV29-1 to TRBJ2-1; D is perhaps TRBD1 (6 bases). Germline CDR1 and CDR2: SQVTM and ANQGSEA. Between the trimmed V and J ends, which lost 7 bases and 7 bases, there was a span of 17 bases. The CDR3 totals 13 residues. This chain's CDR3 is CSALGGLTNEQFF. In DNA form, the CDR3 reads TGCAGCGCCCTAGGGGGTCTCACGAATGAGCAGTTCTTC.

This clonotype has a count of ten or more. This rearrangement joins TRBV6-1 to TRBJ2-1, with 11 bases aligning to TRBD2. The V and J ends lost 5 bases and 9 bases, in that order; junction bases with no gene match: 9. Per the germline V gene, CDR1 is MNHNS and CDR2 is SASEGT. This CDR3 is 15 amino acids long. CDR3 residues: CASSPLAGGGGEQFF. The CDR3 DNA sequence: TGTGCCAGCAGTCCGCTAGCGGGGGGCGGGGGTGAGCAGTTCTTC.

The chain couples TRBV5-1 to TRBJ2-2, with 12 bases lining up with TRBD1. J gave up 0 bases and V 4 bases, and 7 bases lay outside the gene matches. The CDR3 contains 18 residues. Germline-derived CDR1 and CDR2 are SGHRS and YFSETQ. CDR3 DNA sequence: TGCGCCAGCAGCCTCACCGGGACAGGGGGCGCGAACACCGGGGAGCTGTTTTTT. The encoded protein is CASSLTGTGGANTGELFF. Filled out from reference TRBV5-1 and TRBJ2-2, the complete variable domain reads KAGVTQTPRYLIKTRGQQVTLSCSPISGHRSVSWYQQTPGQGLQFLFEYFSETQRNKGNFPGRFSGRQFSNSRSEMNVSTLELGDSALYLCASSLTGTGGANTGELFFGEGSRLTVL.

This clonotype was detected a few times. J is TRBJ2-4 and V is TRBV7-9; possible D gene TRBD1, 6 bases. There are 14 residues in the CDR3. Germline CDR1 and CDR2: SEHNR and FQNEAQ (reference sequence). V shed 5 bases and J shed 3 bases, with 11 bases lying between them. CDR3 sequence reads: CASSPGGSKNIQYF. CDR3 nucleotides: TGTGCCAGCAGCCCTGGGGGCAGCAAAAACATTCAGTACTTC.

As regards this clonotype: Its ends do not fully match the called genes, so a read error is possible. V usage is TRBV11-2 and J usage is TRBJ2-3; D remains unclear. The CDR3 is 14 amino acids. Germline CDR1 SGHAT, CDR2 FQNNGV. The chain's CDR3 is CASSQPQRPDTQYF. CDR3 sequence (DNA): TGCGCCAGCAGCCAACCTCAGAGGCCAGATACGCAGTATTTT.

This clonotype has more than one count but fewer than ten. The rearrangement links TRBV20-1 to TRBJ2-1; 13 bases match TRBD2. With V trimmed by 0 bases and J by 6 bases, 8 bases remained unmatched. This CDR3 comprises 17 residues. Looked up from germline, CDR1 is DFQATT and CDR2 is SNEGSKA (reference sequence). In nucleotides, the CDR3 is TGCAGTGCTAGAGATCCGGGACTAGCGGGAACCGGCAATGAGCAGTTCTTC. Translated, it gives CSARDPGLAGTGNEQFF.

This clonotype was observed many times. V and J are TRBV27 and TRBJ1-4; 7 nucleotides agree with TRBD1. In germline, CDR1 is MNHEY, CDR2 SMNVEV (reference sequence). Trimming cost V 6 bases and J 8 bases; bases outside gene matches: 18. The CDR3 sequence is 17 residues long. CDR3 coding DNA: TGTGCCAGCAGCAGAAATCCCCGGGACAGCCTTAAGGAAAAACTGTTTTTT. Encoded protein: CASSRNPRDSLKEKLFF.

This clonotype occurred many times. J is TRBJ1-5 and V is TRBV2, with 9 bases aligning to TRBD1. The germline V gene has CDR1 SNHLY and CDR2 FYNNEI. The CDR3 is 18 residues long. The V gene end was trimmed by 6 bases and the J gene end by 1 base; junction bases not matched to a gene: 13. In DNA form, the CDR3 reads TGTGCCAGCAGCCACGATAAAACCGGGACAGGGAGCAATCAGCCCCAGCATTTT. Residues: CASSHDKTGTGSNQPQHF.